This TCR beta chain was documented in a study of CXCR4 blockade with PD-1 therapy in pancreatic cancer. Broader study findings: Frequent tumor clones were encoded by many distinct rearrangements, suggesting shared antigens. Tumor clonality averaged roughly 0.13 versus 0.045 in healthy blood, not predicting survival.

The repertoire was sequenced with immunoSEQ multiplex PCR; TCRdb's copy has only in-frame clones and lacks some. In the table there are about 700 clones, under 55% of which are singletons. This clone was counted between two and nine times. Its antigen is as yet unknown. Patients who provided the archived tumor blocks had not received neoadjuvant therapy before surgery. Sequences were obtained from tumor tissue. The sequence was obtained from a human donor with pancreatic ductal adenocarcinoma.

Here the CDR3 DNA reads TGTGCCACCCTGGCCGCGACAGGGGGTTCCGAGCAGTACTTC. Protein sequence: CATLAATGGSEQYF. The rearrangement uses TRBV12-2 and TRBJ2-7; whether TRBD1, the table's D call, matches the DNA was not checked. TRBV12-2 is marked as a pseudogene. The CDR3 is made up of 14 amino acids.